What follows is one TCR beta chain and its context. Its target is not known. The entry originates in a study of radiation and T cells in renal cell carcinoma. The germline V gene has CDR1 SGHAT and CDR2 FQNNGV. J was trimmed by 2 bases and V by 5 bases; bases with no gene match: 2. The CDR3 loop spans 15 amino acids. Findings of the study overall: In blood, top tumor clones expanded by 2 weeks, shrinking by 4.

Method: immunoSEQ multiplex PCR; TCRdb's copy keeps in-frame clones and lacks some. The sample contains 90,000 to 95,000 clones, 65% to 85% of which appear only once. Noted time point: baseline pretreatment blood. Specified treatment: 15 Gy SBRT to primary tumor, nephrectomy 4 weeks later. After SBRT, blood was collected at 2 and 4 weeks, plus baseline. This receptor was taken from a man aged 55 to 70 with renal cell carcinoma. V and J are TRBV11-2 and TRBJ2-7, with 14 bases that match TRBD2. Sequenced material: blood, taken from a patient whose treatment included radiotherapy and nephrectomy. The CDR3 sequence: CASSPGLAGAYEQYF. DNA of the CDR3: TGTGCCAGCAGCCCGGGACTAGCGGGAGCCTACGAGCAGTACTTC.